This TCR beta chain came from a study of blood T cell repertoires in COVID-19. For the study at large: Sites in the United States, Italy and Spain provided acute and convalescent COVID-19 samples. Nucleic acid was either cDNA or gDNA, and it came from T cells, B-cell-depleted T cells, or PBMCs.

Germline V gene sequence: CDR1 SQVTM, CDR2 ANQGSEA. V shed 5 bases and J 6 bases; nucleotides not matched to a gene: 13. This CDR3 region has 15 residues. This clone has more than one count but fewer than ten. The assay was immunoSEQ multiplex PCR, and TCRdb's table has in-frame clones only and misses some. The data show around 200,000 clones, 80% to 90% seen once. The TCR comes from a woman aged 70 to 79 with COVID-19, enrolled during active disease. The chain couples TRBV29-1 to TRBJ1-5, with 7 bases aligning to TRBD1. The specimen was peripheral blood. The CDR3 loop is CSVSLRQGLGQPQHF. The CDR3 nucleotides read TGCAGCGTTTCGCTCCGACAGGGCTTGGGTCAGCCCCAGCATTTT.